A selection of T cell receptor beta chains follows, all from one sample in a study of Graves' ophthalmopathy and Graves' hyperthyroidism. TCRdb fed the multiplex PCR reads into MiXCR, producing one record per CDR3 protein. The repertoire holds about 500,000 distinct CDR3 sequences, 39% seen once, with about 4% in the top ten. Sequenced sample: peripheral blood or thyroid tissue (not recorded which). The receptors were sampled from an adult man with Graves' hyperthyroidism. The CDR3 runs from the conserved cysteine through the conserved F or W. The order of the fields is clone size, J gene, V gene, CDR3 protein. Some rows have no size entry. The others give once, few or many, or a class for an expanded clone.

abundance: -
j_gene: TRBJ2-7
v_gene: TRBV12-3/TRBV12-4
CDR3aa: CASSLLGSGESEQYF

abundance: -
j_gene: TRBJ2-2
v_gene: TRBV5-6
CDR3aa: CASSQGQGTNTGELFF

abundance: -
j_gene: TRBJ1-1
v_gene: TRBV10-2
CDR3aa: CASSEIAF

abundance: -
j_gene: TRBJ2-2
v_gene: TRBV29-1
CDR3aa: CSVVRPGEQFF

abundance: -
j_gene: TRBJ1-1
v_gene: TRBV29-1
CDR3aa: CSIGWGGTEAFF

abundance: -
j_gene: TRBJ1-2
v_gene: TRBV29-1
CDR3aa: CSVDDGTGSNYGYTF

abundance: once
j_gene: TRBJ1-6
v_gene: TRBV10-2
CDR3aa: CASRSTGAAFPLHF

abundance: many
j_gene: TRBJ2-7
v_gene: TRBV13
CDR3aa: CASSLGGAGDEQYF

abundance: -
j_gene: -
v_gene: TRBV29-1
CDR3aa: CSVGGGGNQPQHF

abundance: few
j_gene: TRBJ2-2
v_gene: TRBV4-1
CDR3aa: CASSHYQGSNTGELFF

abundance: -
j_gene: TRBJ2-5
v_gene: TRBV7-3
CDR3aa: CASSPPGTVETQYF

abundance: -
j_gene: TRBJ2-7
v_gene: TRBV20-1
CDR3aa: CSARDGSSSYEQYF

abundance: -
j_gene: TRBJ2-2
v_gene: TRBV11-2
CDR3aa: CANSSSGLGTGELFF

abundance: -
j_gene: TRBJ1-5
v_gene: TRBV7-8
CDR3aa: CASSLFGRYSNQPQHF

abundance: many
j_gene: TRBJ2-7
v_gene: TRBV20-1
CDR3aa: CSARDLAETNYEQYF

abundance: -
j_gene: TRBJ1-6
v_gene: TRBV19
CDR3aa: CASSGTGFNSPLHF

abundance: -
j_gene: TRBJ2-7
v_gene: TRBV29-1
CDR3aa: CSVEKAGTGVIYEQYF

abundance: many
j_gene: TRBJ2-7
v_gene: TRBV6-1
CDR3aa: CASSVKGLNEQYF

abundance: -
j_gene: TRBJ2-2
v_gene: TRBV6-5
CDR3aa: CASSEGKGWITGELFF

abundance: many
j_gene: TRBJ2-7
v_gene: TRBV12-3/TRBV12-4
CDR3aa: CASSLKGTYEQYF

abundance: many
j_gene: TRBJ1-6
v_gene: TRBV6-5
CDR3aa: CASSRQGVDSPLHF

abundance: -
j_gene: TRBJ2-2
v_gene: TRBV7-9
CDR3aa: CASSLTSGREFWDTGELFF

abundance: -
j_gene: TRBJ2-7
v_gene: TRBV10-3
CDR3aa: CASREEGLRYEQYF

abundance: -
j_gene: TRBJ1-1
v_gene: TRBV6-4
CDR3aa: CASSDSSEGTEAFF

abundance: few
j_gene: TRBJ1-1
v_gene: TRBV28
CDR3aa: CASSLLYTEAFF

abundance: -
j_gene: TRBJ2-7
v_gene: TRBV29-1
CDR3aa: CSVVWTGPYEQYF

abundance: few
j_gene: TRBJ2-2
v_gene: TRBV30
CDR3aa: CAWSVVSGELFF

abundance: -
j_gene: TRBJ1-2
v_gene: TRBV20-1
CDR3aa: CSARDDRGGYTF

abundance: -
j_gene: TRBJ1-6
v_gene: TRBV20-1
CDR3aa: CSARDVGGFTPLHF

abundance: once
j_gene: TRBJ2-6
v_gene: TRBV7-3
CDR3aa: CASSYTVGGGGANVLTF

abundance: many
j_gene: TRBJ1-2
v_gene: TRBV6-5
CDR3aa: CASRHQGENYGYTF

abundance: many
j_gene: TRBJ2-7
v_gene: TRBV20-1
CDR3aa: CSARDGRGSSYEQYF

abundance: -
j_gene: -
v_gene: TRBV5-4
CDR3aa: CASSVGTGRSDTQYF

abundance: -
j_gene: TRBJ2-5
v_gene: TRBV29-1
CDR3aa: CSVKGGGIETQYF

abundance: -
j_gene: TRBJ1-5
v_gene: TRBV10-3
CDR3aa: CVISERDNQPQHF

abundance: -
j_gene: TRBJ1-2
v_gene: TRBV28
CDR3aa: CASRRRGTVPSVYGYTF

abundance: -
j_gene: TRBJ2-7
v_gene: TRBV6-5
CDR3aa: CASSESHRWDEYEQYF

abundance: many
j_gene: TRBJ2-7
v_gene: TRBV29-1
CDR3aa: CSVSSGDPRGEQYF

abundance: many
j_gene: TRBJ2-7
v_gene: TRBV12-3/TRBV12-4
CDR3aa: CASSKGGGSYEQYF

abundance: many
j_gene: TRBJ2-7
v_gene: TRBV3-1
CDR3aa: CASSQERGYEQYF

abundance: -
j_gene: TRBJ1-5
v_gene: TRBV6-5
CDR3aa: CASTPAGGNSNQPQHF

abundance: few
j_gene: TRBJ2-7
v_gene: TRBV29-1
CDR3aa: CSVVGRGSYEQYF

abundance: -
j_gene: TRBJ2-7
v_gene: TRBV30
CDR3aa: CAWQTSSGLGNYEQYF

abundance: -
j_gene: TRBJ1-6
v_gene: TRBV7-8
CDR3aa: CASSLGQGWSPLHF

abundance: -
j_gene: TRBJ1-5
v_gene: TRBV5-1
CDR3aa: CASSWPGAVNQPQHF

abundance: -
j_gene: TRBJ2-6
v_gene: TRBV5-4
CDR3aa: CASVGARTGSSSGANVLTF

abundance: many
j_gene: TRBJ1-2
v_gene: TRBV25-1
CDR3aa: CASGAGGNGYTF

abundance: -
j_gene: TRBJ2-3
v_gene: TRBV7-2
CDR3aa: CASSAGGPDTQYF

abundance: many
j_gene: TRBJ1-1
v_gene: TRBV2
CDR3aa: CASSVGEGANEAFF